What follows are 26 T cell receptor beta chains derived from one specimen sequenced in a study of blood T cell repertoires in COVID-19 (dated by TCRdb to 2020 to 2021). To prepare the library, the immunoSEQ multiplex PCR assay was applied. What TCRdb holds here is the immuneACCESS table cut down to in-frame rearrangements. Part of the clones is not present; checked against another copy, under half of the missing clones reflect an unresolved V gene, and the others are unexplained. A total of just under 150,000 clones appear in this sample, roughly 81% of them only once. The ten top clones hold approximately 2.5% of the sample. The sample consisted of peripheral blood. Every receptor here comes from a human donor with acute or convalescent COVID-19. The donor label of this sample is uncertain.

The rearrangement uses TRBV6-9 and TRBJ1-2; TRBD1 agrees at 7 bases. Trimming removed 4 bases from V and 11 bases from J; junction bases left unmatched: 7. The CDR3 extends over 12 amino acids. CDR1 and CDR2 (germline): MNHGY, SVAAGI. The CDR3 spells CASSFGQEEYTF. CDR3 in DNA: TGTGCCAGCAGTTTCGGACAGGAGGAGTACACCTTC.

V usage is TRBV24-1 and J usage is TRBJ2-1, with a possible D match to TRBD2 (5 bases). Germline CDR1 reads KGHDR; CDR2 reads SFDVKD. The CDR3 covers 15 residues. V was pared by 0 bases and J by 5 bases, with 10 bases between. The CDR3 nucleotides are TGTGCCACCAGTGATTTGGGGAGTGGGGACAATGAGCAGTTCTTC. As protein: CATSDLGSGDNEQFF.

This sequence joins TRBV27 and TRBJ2-3; D might be TRBD2 (5 bases). CDR3 length: 13 residues. Trimming left V 5 bases short and J 6 bases short, with 12 bases between. CDR1 and CDR2 from the germline V gene are MNHEY and SMNVEV (reference sequence). The CDR3 DNA reads as TGTGCCAGCAGTCTGGCAGGAGGTGATACGCAGTATTTT. It specifies CASSLAGGDTQYF.

The genes are TRBV4-3 and TRBJ2-1; 8 nucleotides align to TRBD2. Trimming cost V 3 bases and J 0 bases; bases outside gene matches: 7. This CDR3 region has 17 residues. The germline V gene encodes CDR1 LGHNA and CDR2 YSLEER. For the CDR3, the DNA is TGCGCCAGCAGCCAGACTACTAGCGGACGCTCCTACAATGAGCAGTTCTTC. Protein product: CASSQTTSGRSYNEQFF.

The V call is TRBV7-9, the J call TRBJ2-1; perhaps TRBD2 as D (5 bases). The V end was cut by 7 bases, the J end by 9 bases, with 13 bases between. The CDR3 sequence is 12 residues long. Germline V gene sequence: CDR1 SEHNR, CDR2 FQNEAQ (reference sequence). The CDR3 is CASITTTSEQFF. CDR3 sequence (DNA): TGTGCCAGCATCACTACCACTAGTGAGCAGTTCTTC.

The chain has TRBV29-1 and TRBJ1-4; D perhaps matches TRBD1 (6 bases). The CDR3 totals 14 residues. V gave up 4 bases and J gave up 7 bases, with 16 bases separating them. Germline CDR1 reads SQVTM; CDR2 reads ANQGSEA. CDR3 protein: CSVVFLQGGEKLFF. The CDR3 bases are TGCAGCGTTGTATTTTTACAGGGTGGTGAAAAACTGTTTTTT.

About this clone itself: A much larger clone lies one base from this, so it may be a read error. J is TRBJ1-2 and V is TRBV12-3 or TRBV12-4; weak D call: TRBD1 (6 bases). The CDR3 extends over 12 amino acids. Trimming stripped 3 bases from V and 4 bases from J, with 6 bases between. The CDR3 DNA follows: TGTGCCAGCAGTTTGGACAGCTATGGCTACACCTTC. Translating gives CASSLDSYGYTF.

The chain links TRBV25-1 to TRBJ2-2; 7 nucleotides match TRBD1. Germline-derived CDR1 and CDR2 are MGHDK and SYGVNS. The CDR3 extends over 16 amino acids. After removal of 6 bases from V and 4 bases from J, the junction contained 11 bases not matched to a gene. This chain's CDR3 is CASRPDRASPTGELFF. CDR3 in DNA: TGTGCCAGCAGGCCAGACAGGGCGAGCCCCACCGGGGAGCTGTTTTTT.

The gene calls are TRBV30 and TRBJ1-1; perhaps TRBD1 as D (6 bases). V shed 3 bases and J shed 0 bases, with 14 bases lying between them. This CDR3 spans 15 amino acids. Germline CDR1 reads GTSNPN; CDR2 reads SVGIG (reference sequence). The CDR3 is CAWRDGQGLNTEAFF. CDR3 DNA: TGTGCCTGGAGGGACGGGCAGGGGCTGAACACTGAAGCTTTCTTT.

The V and J genes are TRBV7-8 and TRBJ1-2; D is perhaps TRBD1 (6 bases). V was shortened by 3 bases and J by 6 bases, with 14 bases between the two germline ends. Per germline, CDR1 SGHVS and CDR2 FQNEAQ. This CDR3 comprises 14 residues. CDR3 region: CASSFKTGADGYTF. As DNA, the CDR3 is TGTGCCAGCAGCTTTAAGACAGGTGCTGATGGCTACACCTTC.

The chain carries TRBV5-1 and TRBJ1-4, with 8 bases identical to TRBD1. The V gene end was trimmed by 2 bases and the J gene end by 8 bases; junction bases not matched to a gene: 8. This CDR3 is 15 amino acids long. The germline V gene encodes CDR1 SGHRS and CDR2 YFSETQ. Written as DNA, the CDR3 is TGCGCCAGCAGCTTCTCCGACAGGGGTGAAGAAAAACTGTTTTTT. It encodes CASSFSDRGEEKLFF.

V is TRBV2 and J is TRBJ2-5, with no clear D. V was shortened by 4 bases and J by 6 bases, with 12 bases between the two germline ends. From germline, CDR1 is SNHLY and CDR2 FYNNEI. The CDR3 contains 13 residues. CDR3 sequence (DNA): TGTGCCAGCAGTGTTTGGAGATCGCAGACCCAGTACTTC. Amino acid sequence: CASSVWRSQTQYF.

The gene calls are TRBV6-1 and TRBJ1-6; TRBD1 aligns across 10 bases. CDR3 size: 15 residues. V was clipped by 3 bases and J by 10 bases; unmatched bases: 6. Per germline, CDR1 MNHNS and CDR2 SASEGT. The CDR3 region has the DNA TGTGCCAGCAGTGAGAGACAGGGGGCATGGTCACCCCTCCACTTT. Translation gives CASSERQGAWSPLHF.

The chain has TRBV7-9 and TRBJ2-3; TRBD1 matches 7 bases. Germline V gene sequence: CDR1 SEHNR, CDR2 FQNEAQ (reference sequence). The CDR3 contains 17 residues. V shed 6 bases and J 4 bases; nucleotides not matched to a gene: 16. CDR3 DNA: TGTGCCAGCAGTTCAAGCAGCTCAGTCCAGGGGGCAGATACGCAGTATTTT. Its protein product is CASSSSSSVQGADTQYF.

The rearrangement uses TRBV30 and TRBJ1-6; 7 bases map to TRBD1. V gave up 1 base and J gave up 6 bases; unmatched junction bases: 3. Germline CDR1 is GTSNPN and CDR2 is SVGIG (reference sequence). The CDR3 totals 14 residues. CDR3 DNA: TGTGCCTGGAGTGAGGACAGGATTAATTCACCCCTCCACTTT. This sequence encodes CAWSEDRINSPLHF.

The J gene is TRBJ2-2, the V gene TRBV15; maybe TRBD2 (6 bases). V dropped 5 bases and J dropped 0 bases, with 13 bases sitting between them. Germline loops: CDR1 LNHNV, CDR2 YYDKDF (reference sequence). This CDR3 has 16 residues. CDR3 region: CATSPGLSANTGELFF. CDR3 coding DNA: TGTGCCACCAGCCCGGGACTGAGCGCGAACACCGGGGAGCTGTTTTTT.

This chain uses TRBV14 with TRBJ1-2; TRBD1 matches at 7 bases. Germline V lookup: CDR1 SGHDN, CDR2 FVKESK. J gave up 3 bases and V 5 bases, and 6 bases lay outside the gene matches. CDR3 size: 14 residues. The CDR3 region is CASSVPGTDYGYTF. For the CDR3, the DNA is TGTGCCAGCAGCGTACCCGGGACAGACTATGGCTACACCTTC.

The chain couples TRBV3-1 (or the pseudogene TRBV3-2) to TRBJ1-6; D is ambiguous. V was trimmed by 0 bases and J by 7 bases, leaving 10 bases between them. Per the germline V gene, CDR1 is LGHDT and CDR2 is YNNKEL (reference sequence). This CDR3 is 15 amino acids long. The CDR3 DNA is TGTGCCAGCAGCCAAGAATCGGTTGTGAATTCACCCCTCCACTTT. It is translated as CASSQESVVNSPLHF.

The V and J genes are TRBV27 and TRBJ1-6; 8 positions match TRBD1. CDR3 length equals 16 residues. Germline V gene data show CDR1 as MNHEY and CDR2 as SMNVEV (reference sequence). With 7 bases clipped from V and 6 bases from J, the junction kept 11 bases outside the gene matches. The CDR3 coding sequence is TGTGCCAGCACTCGACAGGGGCCCTCTCCTAATTCACCCCTCCACTTT. Its translation: CASTRQGPSPNSPLHF.

The rearrangement joins TRBV3-1 (or the pseudogene TRBV3-2) to TRBJ1-2, with D tentatively TRBD1 (5 bases). The CDR3 runs to 13 residues. The germline gives CDR1 LGHDT, CDR2 YNNKEL (reference sequence). The V and J ends lost 2 bases and 6 bases respectively, with 10 bases between them. CDR3 sequence reads: CASSQRTPDGYTF. The DNA of the CDR3 is TGTGCCAGCAGCCAAAGGACACCCGATGGCTACACCTTC.

This chain connects TRBV4-2 to TRBJ1-6, with 8 bases fitting TRBD1. Germline trimming cut 2 bases from V and 8 bases from J; bases unmatched to any gene: 14. CDR3 length: 18 amino acids. CDR1 and CDR2 (germline): LGHNA, YNFKEQ. CDR3 bases: TGTGCCAGCAGCCAATCCCTAGGACAGGGCGGCTCCTATTCACCCCTCCACTTT. Encoded protein: CASSQSLGQGGSYSPLHF.

This clone was recorded only once. This chain uses TRBV14 with TRBJ1-6; D is ambiguous. Germline CDR1 is SGHDN and CDR2 is FVKESK. CDR3 length: 14 amino acids. Trimming removed 4 bases from V and 7 bases from J, with 11 bases in between. The chain's CDR3 is CASSLGLRNSPLHF. CDR3 in DNA: TGTGCCAGCAGCCTAGGACTACGAAATTCACCCCTCCACTTT.

V gene TRBV5-1 combines with J gene TRBJ2-3, with D possibly matching TRBD1 (7 bases). Trimming pared 4 bases from V and 6 bases from J, leaving 21 bases between. Germline V lookup: CDR1 SGHRS, CDR2 YFSETQ. The CDR3 has 16 amino acids. The CDR3 DNA reads TGCGCCAGCAGCCCAGGGGGGAGTGGAGGTCGGGATACGCAGTATTTT. It translates to CASSPGGSGGRDTQYF. The full variable domain, its missing parts supplied by reference TRBV5-1 and TRBJ2-3, is KAGVTQTPRYLIKTRGQQVTLSCSPISGHRSVSWYQQTPGQGLQFLFEYFSETQRNKGNFPGRFSGRQFSNSRSEMNVSTLELGDSALYLCASSPGGSGGRDTQYFGPGTRLTVL.

The chain recombines TRBV7-2 with TRBJ2-5; possible D gene TRBD1, 6 bases. V was cut by 1 base and J by 3 bases, with 9 bases left in between. The CDR3 consists of 14 residues. Germline V gives CDR1 SGHTA, CDR2 FQGNSA. CDR3 sequence reads: CASSLGGQEETQYF. The CDR3 DNA is TGTGCCAGCAGCTTAGGGGGACAAGAAGAGACCCAGTACTTC.

This chain uses TRBV18 with TRBJ2-2; 7 bases line up with TRBD1. The length of the CDR3 is 18 residues. Germline assignment: CDR1 KGHSH and CDR2 LQKENI. Trimming removed 3 bases from V and 0 bases from J; junction bases left unmatched: 10. The DNA of the CDR3 is TGTGCCAGCTCACCCCTAACCCTACAGGGGTCGAACACCGGGGAGCTGTTTTTT. Translation: CASSPLTLQGSNTGELFF.

The chain combines TRBV19 with TRBJ2-5; 8 nucleotides agree with TRBD1. V gave up 2 bases and J gave up 0 bases; unmatched junction bases: 11. CDR1 and CDR2 from the germline V gene are LNHDA and SQIVND (reference sequence). The CDR3 has 18 amino acids. CDR3 sequence reads: CASSITSGGERYQETQYF. The CDR3 nucleotides are TGTGCCAGTAGTATAACCTCAGGGGGCGAGAGGTACCAAGAGACCCAGTACTTC.